The 30 T cell receptor beta chains presented below share a single source sample, sequenced in a study of cytomegalovirus exposure and HLA in healthy donors. The repertoire was sequenced with immunoSEQ multiplex PCR; TCRdb's copy has only in-frame clones and lacks some. The table includes 120,000 or so clones, approximately 90% detected once. Source material: PBMCs. The origin of the receptors is a woman aged 18-29 years in good health and CMV-seronegative.

This clone was seen only a few times. V is TRBV23-1 and J is TRBJ1-6, with D hard to call. TRBV23-1 is treated as an ORF (open reading frame) with a function not yet certain. V was clipped by 0 bases and J by 9 bases, with 6 bases between them. The length of the CDR3 is 13 residues. The CDR3 DNA reads TGCGCCAGCAGTCAATCCAGGTGTTCACCCCTCCACTTT. This encodes CASSQSRCSPLHF.

CDR3 bases: TGTGCCAGCAGTGCCTTTCGGCGGGGGGCTAACACAGATACGCAGTATTTT. This translates into CASSAFRRGANTDTQYF. The chain couples TRBV25-1 to TRBJ2-3, with TRBD2 matching 8 bases. The CDR3 contains 17 residues. After removal of 4 bases from V and 2 bases from J, the junction contained 11 bases not matched to a gene. The V gene's germline CDR1 is MGHDK and CDR2 SYGVNS.

The chain uses TRBV19 and TRBJ2-5, with TRBD2 matching 15 bases. With 5 bases clipped from V and 5 bases from J, the junction kept 9 bases outside the gene matches. The germline CDR1 and CDR2 sequences are LNHDA and SQIVND (reference sequence). The CDR3 covers 17 residues. The CDR3 DNA reads as TGTGCCAGTAGTCCAGGGGGACTAGCGGGAGGTTGGGAGACCCAGTACTTC. Translated: CASSPGGLAGGWETQYF. Looking up the rest from reference TRBV19 and TRBJ2-5 gives the full variable domain: DGGITQSPKYLFRKEGQNVTLSCEQNLNHDAMYWYRQDPGQGLRLIYYSQIVNDFQKGDIAEGYSVSREKKESFPLTVTSAQKNPTAFYLCASSPGGLAGGWETQYFGPGTRLLVL.

This chain links TRBV5-6 with TRBJ2-3; the match to TRBD1 covers 7 bases. From germline, CDR1 is SGHDT and CDR2 YYEEEE. The CDR3 consists of 16 residues. Trimming cost V 0 bases and J 4 bases; bases outside gene matches: 8. CDR3 sequence: CASSLGRGGKSDTQYF. CDR3 nucleotides: TGTGCCAGCAGCTTGGGTAGAGGGGGCAAGTCAGATACGCAGTATTTT.

J is TRBJ2-7 and V is TRBV23-1; 7 bases line up with TRBD2. TRBV23-1 is designated an ORF whose function remains uncertain. Germline trimming cut 2 bases from V and 6 bases from J; bases unmatched to any gene: 13. This CDR3 has 16 residues. The DNA for the CDR3 is TGCGCCAGCAGTCAAGGGGAGGGCAGGGAAACACGCGAGCAGTACTTC. Protein: CASSQGEGRETREQYF.

The V call is TRBV29-1, the J call TRBJ2-5; no clear D gene. CDR3 length: 13 amino acids. Trimming left V 7 bases short and J 1 base short, with 13 bases between. Per the germline V gene, CDR1 is SQVTM and CDR2 is ANQGSEA. The CDR3 protein is CSARQNPQETQYF. The DNA for the CDR3 is TGCAGCGCCCGACAAAATCCCCAAGAGACCCAGTACTTC.

The rearrangement links TRBV9 to TRBJ2-1; no reliable D call. Germline values: CDR1 SGDLS, CDR2 YYNGEE. Trimming cost V 1 base and J 0 bases, with 11 bases left between them. The length of the CDR3 is 16 residues. CDR3 DNA: TGTGCCAGCAGCGTACCCGGCGGCAGCTCCTACAATGAGCAGTTCTTC. Protein: CASSVPGGSSYNEQFF.

J is TRBJ1-1 and V is TRBV7-9; D might be TRBD1 (6 bases). The germline V gene encodes CDR1 SEHNR and CDR2 FQNEAQ (reference sequence). V dropped 2 bases and J dropped 5 bases, with 15 bases sitting between them. The CDR3 extends over 15 amino acids. The CDR3 coding sequence is TGTGCCAGCAGCTTACTTACAGGGTTGTTGACTGAAGCTTTCTTT. Translated, it gives CASSLLTGLLTEAFF. Full variable domain (remainder filled in from reference TRBV7-9 and TRBJ1-1): DTGVSQNPRHKITKRGQNVTFRCDPISEHNRLYWYRQTLGQGPEFLTYFQNEAQLEKSRLLSDRFSAERPKGSFSTLEIQRTEQGDSAMYLCASSLLTGLLTEAFFGQGTRLTVV.

The chain carries TRBV28 and TRBJ2-7; TRBD2 is a possible D gene (6 bases). Germline V lookup: CDR1 MDHEN, CDR2 SYDVKM. The ends were cut back, 4 bases at V and 0 bases at J, with 7 bases in the middle. This CDR3 contains 13 residues. For the CDR3, the DNA is TGTGCCAGCAGTTCGGGGGACTCCTACGAGCAGTACTTC. It specifies CASSSGDSYEQYF.

This chain connects TRBV27 to TRBJ2-7; 8 bases match TRBD2. The germline CDR1 and CDR2 sequences are MNHEY and SMNVEV (reference sequence). This CDR3 region has 15 residues. Trimming cost V 5 bases and J 1 base; bases outside gene matches: 7. CDR3 amino acids: CASSPGGAPSYEQYF. The CDR3 DNA follows: TGTGCCAGCAGTCCGGGAGGGGCGCCTTCCTACGAGCAGTACTTC.

The chain carries TRBV9 and TRBJ2-1; D is perhaps TRBD2 (5 bases). From germline, CDR1 is SGDLS and CDR2 YYNGEE. The CDR3 covers 15 residues. V lost 4 bases and J lost 0, with 11 bases in between. The CDR3 DNA follows: TGTGCCAGCAGCAGAGCGGCGACCTCCTACAATGAGCAGTTCTTC. Translated, it gives CASSRAATSYNEQFF.

This clone occurred a few times. The chain joins TRBV5-1 to TRBJ1-1; 9 bases line up with TRBD1. The J segment lost 11 bases and the V segment lost 5 bases, leaving 7 bases of the junction unmatched. This CDR3 region has 12 residues. The germline gives CDR1 SGHRS, CDR2 YFSETQ. CDR3 bases: TGCGCCAGCAGTCAGGGACAGGGTGATGCTTTCTTT. As protein: CASSQGQGDAFF.

The chain employs TRBV10-3 and TRBJ2-1; D may be TRBD2 (6 bases). Trimming shortened V by 0 bases and J by 0 bases, and 9 bases separated the two germline ends. The CDR3 covers 16 residues. Germline CDR1 is ENHRY and CDR2 is SYGVKD. Written as DNA, the CDR3 is TGTGCCATCAGTGAGTCGGAGGGGAGCTCCTACAATGAGCAGTTCTTC. Protein: CAISESEGSSYNEQFF.

Written as DNA, the CDR3 is TGTGCCAGCAGCTTAAAGGGGGTTACTAGCGGGAGGGCTGACTCCTACAATGAGCAGTTCTTC. Its translation: CASSLKGVTSGRADSYNEQFF. The chain is built from TRBV7-3 and TRBJ2-1; 13 nucleotides match TRBD2. The CDR3 covers 21 residues. Per germline, CDR1 SGHTA and CDR2 FQGTGA. V shed 1 base and J 0 bases; nucleotides not matched to a gene: 12.

This chain connects TRBV19 to TRBJ2-2; TRBD1 aligns across 8 bases. V gave up 10 bases and J gave up 1 base; unmatched junction bases: 8. There are 15 residues in the CDR3. Germline V lookup: CDR1 LNHDA, CDR2 SQIVND (reference sequence). The CDR3 loop reads CATKTGAKNTGELFF. CDR3 in DNA: TGTGCCACTAAGACAGGGGCCAAGAACACCGGGGAGCTGTTTTTT.

This clone was seen just once. The CDR3 DNA is TGTGCCAGCAGGACCGGCAGGTCGAACACTGAAGCTTTCTTT. Translation gives CASRTGRSNTEAFF. The rearrangement links TRBV6-1 to TRBJ1-1; D is uncertain. Germline V CDR1 and CDR2: MNHNS, SASEGT. The CDR3 runs to 14 residues. Between the trimmed V and J ends, which lost 6 bases and 1 base, there was a span of 12 bases.

This clone was counted once. The chain is built from TRBV11-2 and TRBJ2-3, with 7 positions matching TRBD2. Germline CDR1 is SGHAT and CDR2 is FQNNGV. This CDR3 spans 15 amino acids. Trimming cost V 5 bases and J 2 bases; bases outside gene matches: 7. The CDR3: CASSEPAGDTDTQYF. The CDR3 region has the DNA TGTGCCAGCAGCGAACCGGCGGGAGACACAGATACGCAGTATTTT.

The chain employs TRBV28 and TRBJ2-2; TRBD1 matches at 7 bases. V gave up 7 bases and J gave up 7 bases; unmatched junction bases: 12. This CDR3 contains 15 residues. Germline V gene sequence: CDR1 MDHEN, CDR2 SYDVKM. CDR3 protein: CASIPGWQGDGELFF. Here the CDR3 DNA reads TGTGCCAGCATCCCCGGTTGGCAGGGGGACGGGGAGCTGTTTTTT.

The V and J genes are TRBV18 and TRBJ2-3; unclear D gene. The V gene lost 4 bases and the J gene lost 4 bases, with 9 bases spanning the gap. Germline V gene lookup returns CDR1 KGHSH and CDR2 LQKENI. This CDR3 is 13 amino acids long. This chain's CDR3 is CASSHYGPDTQYF. The CDR3 bases are TGTGCCAGCTCACATTACGGTCCAGATACGCAGTATTTT.

The chain carries TRBV30 and TRBJ1-2; 9 bases match TRBD1. CDR3 size: 16 residues. Trimming took 4 bases from V and 2 from J; bases not matched to a gene: 11. Germline V gene data show CDR1 as GTSNPN and CDR2 as SVGIG (reference sequence). Written as DNA, the CDR3 is TGTGCCTGGACCGCGGACAGGGGCCACACCAACTATGGCTACACCTTC. Translation: CAWTADRGHTNYGYTF.

J is TRBJ1-2 and V is TRBV28, with D perhaps matching TRBD1 (5 bases). Trimming cost V 3 bases and J 5 bases, with 13 bases left between them. This CDR3 region has 14 residues. CDR1 and CDR2 (germline): MDHEN, SYDVKM. The CDR3 bases are TGTGCCAGCAGTTTGGGGGGGACGGAGTATGGCTACACCTTC. It yields the protein CASSLGGTEYGYTF.

This sequence joins TRBV9 and TRBJ2-5; D is uncertain. Germline values: CDR1 SGDLS, CDR2 YYNGEE. The length of the CDR3 is 14 residues. V lost 0 bases and J 1 base, leaving 7 bases between the germline ends. The CDR3 loop reads CASSVGGSQETQYF. The CDR3 DNA sequence: TGTGCCAGCAGCGTAGGTGGCAGCCAAGAGACCCAGTACTTC.

A remark on this clone: Its ends do not fully match the called genes, so a read error is possible. J is TRBJ2-7 and V is TRBV14, with a weak D call TRBD1 (6 bases). This CDR3 is 12 amino acids long. In germline, CDR1 is SGHDN, CDR2 FVKESK. The CDR3 DNA reads as TGTGCCAGCAGCCAAGGGTCGGCAGGGGAGCACTTC. This translates into CASSQGSAGEHF.

The rearrangement links TRBV27 to TRBJ2-2, with 10 bases matching TRBD2. Germline V gene sequence: CDR1 MNHEY, CDR2 SMNVEV (reference sequence). V lost 7 bases and J lost 5; bases outside the gene matches: 10. The CDR3 is 16 amino acids. CDR3 amino acids: CASIPGLAVGTGELFF. The CDR3 coding sequence is TGTGCCAGCATCCCCGGACTAGCGGTGGGGACCGGGGAGCTGTTTTTT.

The V gene is TRBV5-1, the J gene TRBJ1-1; D not certain. The CDR3 contains 16 residues. CDR1 SGHRS and CDR2 YFSETQ come from the germline V gene. Trimming took 4 bases from V and 1 from J, leaving 17 bases between them. The CDR3 loop reads CASSLREPGWNTEAFF. In DNA, the CDR3 is TGCGCCAGCAGCCTCCGGGAGCCGGGGTGGAACACTGAAGCTTTCTTT.

V usage is TRBV30 and J usage is TRBJ2-1, with TRBD2 matching over 8 bases. CDR1 and CDR2 (germline): GTSNPN, SVGIG (reference sequence). The CDR3 is 13 amino acids. V shed 4 bases and J 5 bases; nucleotides not matched to a gene: 4. This CDR3 is CAWTSGHHNEQFF. In DNA, the CDR3 is TGTGCCTGGACTAGCGGGCACCACAATGAGCAGTTCTTC. Using reference TRBV30 and TRBJ2-1 for the parts outside the CDR3, the full variable domain is SQTIHQWPATLVQPVGSPLSLECTVEGTSNPNLYWYRQAAGRGLQLLFYSVGIGQISSEVPQNLSASRPQDRQFILSSKKLLLSDSGFYLCAWTSGHHNEQFFGPGTRLTVL.

The chain joins TRBV27 to TRBJ2-7; D is ambiguous. The CDR3 is made up of 12 amino acids. CDR1 is MNHEY and CDR2 is SMNVEV in the germline V gene (reference sequence). The V end lost 4 bases, the J end lost 0 bases, and 4 bases lay between the germline ends. The CDR3: CASSSVSYEQYF. In DNA form, the CDR3 reads TGTGCCAGCAGTTCCGTCTCCTACGAGCAGTACTTC.

V gene TRBV27 combines with J gene TRBJ2-1, with 9 bases matching TRBD1. J was trimmed by 4 bases and V by 6 bases; bases with no gene match: 16. Germline assignment: CDR1 MNHEY and CDR2 SMNVEV (reference sequence). There are 18 residues in the CDR3. CDR3 nucleotide sequence: TGTGCCAGCAGCAGGGACAGGGAGTCCCCCTTCGTATACAATGAGCAGTTCTTC. Its translation is CASSRDRESPFVYNEQFF.

The rearrangement uses TRBV28 and TRBJ2-7; TRBD1 agrees at 9 bases. The CDR3 extends over 16 amino acids. CDR1 and CDR2 from the germline V gene are MDHEN and SYDVKM. Trimming removed 6 bases from V and 3 bases from J; junction bases left unmatched: 12. This CDR3 is CASSIAGTGTFYEQYF. The CDR3 nucleotides are TGTGCCAGCAGCATCGCCGGGACAGGGACATTCTACGAGCAGTACTTC.

The chain carries TRBV19 and TRBJ1-5, with D possibly being TRBD1 (5 bases). Trimming cost V 7 bases and J 7 bases, with 23 bases left between them. CDR3 length: 16 amino acids. Per germline, CDR1 LNHDA and CDR2 SQIVND (reference sequence). This CDR3 is CASNEQPQGGWQPQHF. The CDR3 DNA sequence: TGTGCCAGTAACGAACAGCCCCAGGGAGGGTGGCAGCCCCAGCATTTT.